These 20 T cell receptor beta chains were all obtained from the same sample, sequenced in a study of T cell responses to AZD1222 COVID-19 vaccine. Profiling relied on immunoSEQ multiplex PCR, and the TCRdb table lists in-frame clones only, not all of them. The sample shows 130,000 or so clones, 91% of them seen only once. Here the sequenced sample was peripheral blood, taken on day 0 of AZD1222 vaccination. The receptors were sampled from an adult in good health.

This clone was observed a single time. This rearrangement joins TRBV5-5 to TRBJ2-2; possibly TRBD1 for D (6 bases). The CDR3 covers 17 residues. The V end lost 3 bases, the J end lost 7 bases, and 22 bases lay between the germline ends. The germline CDR1 and CDR2 sequences are SGHKS and YYEKEE (reference sequence). The CDR3 DNA follows: TGTGCCAGCAGCTCGACAGGTTTGCTAGCCGGTAACGGGGAGCTGTTTTTT. Its protein is CASSSTGLLAGNGELFF.

The rearrangement joins TRBV7-6 to TRBJ1-4; D ambiguous. The CDR3 consists of 17 residues. V was clipped by 1 base and J by 4 bases, with 16 bases between them. Germline loops: CDR1 SGHVS, CDR2 FNYEAQ. In DNA form, the CDR3 reads TGTGCCAGCAGCTTAGAGGCATCCCGCTCTTATAATGAAAAACTGTTTTTT. Protein: CASSLEASRSYNEKLFF. Full variable domain (rest looked up from reference TRBV7-6 and TRBJ1-4): GAGVSQSPRYKVTKRGQDVALRCDPISGHVSLYWYRQALGQGPEFLTYFNYEAQQDKSGLPNDRFSAERPEGSISTLTIQRTEQRDSAMYRCASSLEASRSYNEKLFFGSGTQLSVL.

The chain has TRBV7-3 and TRBJ1-1; 7 bases match TRBD1. This CDR3 is built from 13 residues. The germline V gene has CDR1 SGHTA and CDR2 FQGTGA. Trimming cost V 5 bases and J 4 bases; bases outside gene matches: 4. CDR3 DNA sequence: TGTGCCAGCAGCCCAGGGGGAGGCACTGAAGCTTTCTTT. Amino acid sequence: CASSPGGGTEAFF.

V gene TRBV7-9 combines with J gene TRBJ2-5; D is perhaps TRBD2 (6 bases). V lost 2 bases and J lost 7, with 20 bases in between. The length of the CDR3 is 16 residues. Germline loops: CDR1 SEHNR, CDR2 FQNEAQ (reference sequence). The CDR3 is CASSLKEGRDKATQYF. The CDR3 DNA reads TGTGCCAGCAGCTTAAAGGAGGGCCGTGATAAAGCGACCCAGTACTTC.

This clone appeared a single time. This same CDR3 is encoded by further DNA sequences in the sample. This chain uses TRBV9 with TRBJ1-1; D gene ambiguous. The CDR3 is 13 amino acids. The germline gives CDR1 SGDLS, CDR2 YYNGEE. Trimming cost V 0 bases and J 4 bases, with 7 bases left between them. In DNA form, the CDR3 reads TGTGCCAGCAGCGTAGGAGGATCCACTGAAGCTTTCTTT. This encodes CASSVGGSTEAFF. Supplemented by reference TRBV9 and TRBJ1-1, the full variable domain reads DSGVTQTPKHLITATGQRVTLRCSPRSGDLSVYWYQQSLDQGLQFLIQYYNGEERAKGNILERFSAQQFPDLHSELNLSSLELGDSALYFCASSVGGSTEAFFGQGTRLTVV.

The genes are TRBV3-1 (or the pseudogene TRBV3-2) and TRBJ1-6; D is possibly TRBD1 (6 bases). The germline V gene encodes CDR1 LGHDT and CDR2 YNNKEL (reference sequence). Trimming cost V 4 bases and J 8 bases, with 18 bases left between them. This CDR3 is built from 16 residues. CDR3 region: CASSPGGFGGDSPLHF. CDR3 sequence (DNA): TGTGCCAGCAGCCCCGGGGGCTTCGGGGGTGATTCACCCCTCCACTTT.

The rearrangement uses TRBV7-8 and TRBJ1-1; D possibly corresponds to TRBD1 (5 bases). V was shortened by 5 bases and J by 5 bases, with 18 bases between the two germline ends. The V gene's germline CDR1 is SGHVS and CDR2 FQNEAQ. The CDR3 covers 15 residues. The CDR3 is CASSPATVGGTEAFF. The CDR3 DNA reads TGTGCCAGCAGCCCCGCGACAGTGGGTGGGACTGAAGCTTTCTTT. Filled out from reference TRBV7-8 and TRBJ1-1, the complete variable domain reads GAGVSQSPRYKVAKRGQDVALRCDPISGHVSLFWYQQALGQGPEFLTYFQNEAQLDKSGLPSDRFFAERPEGSVSTLKIQRTQQEDSAVYLCASSPATVGGTEAFFGQGTRLTVV.

This clone was observed once. The chain joins TRBV2 to TRBJ1-6; 8 positions match TRBD1. Germline loops: CDR1 SNHLY, CDR2 FYNNEI. The trim removed 7 bases at V and 9 bases at J, leaving 8 bases unmatched. This CDR3 is 14 amino acids long. The CDR3, as DNA: TGTGCCAGCACCTTAGGACAGGGAAGTTCACCCCTCCACTTT. Protein product: CASTLGQGSSPLHF.

The CDR3 loop is CASSQSGFSDRMNTEAFF. CDR3 bases: TGTGCCAGCAGCCAAAGTGGTTTCTCGGACAGGATGAACACTGAAGCTTTCTTT. The J gene is TRBJ1-1, the V gene TRBV3-1 (or the pseudogene TRBV3-2), with TRBD1 matching 7 bases. In germline, CDR1 is LGHDT, CDR2 YNNKEL (reference sequence). The CDR3 extends over 18 amino acids. The trim removed 2 bases at V and 0 bases at J, leaving 12 bases unmatched.

The rearrangement links TRBV21-1 to TRBJ2-1; the table's D gene call, TRBD1, was not cross checked with the DNA. TRBV21-1 is flagged as a pseudogene. This CDR3 spans 16 amino acids. The CDR3 loop is CASSKYGQTTYNEQFF. CDR3 DNA sequence: TGTGCCAGCAGCAAATATGGGCAGACAACCTACAATGAGCAGTTCTTC.

This sequence joins TRBV19 and TRBJ1-5; 7 bases are shared with TRBD1. Per the germline V gene, CDR1 is LNHDA and CDR2 is SQIVND (reference sequence). Trimming took 7 bases from V and 7 from J; bases not matched to a gene: 13. The CDR3 loop spans 15 amino acids. CDR3 amino acids: CASKRFRDSYQPQHF. In DNA form, the CDR3 reads TGTGCCAGTAAAAGATTCCGGGACAGTTACCAGCCCCAGCATTTT.

This clone was recorded a few times. The V gene is TRBV6-5, the J gene TRBJ1-5; D uncertain. The V end was cut by 0 bases, the J end by 3 bases, with 12 bases between. The CDR3 extends over 16 amino acids. Germline V CDR1 and CDR2: MNHEY, SVGAGI. The CDR3 nucleotides read TGTGCCAGCAGTTACTCGAGTCGACTGGACAATCAGCCCCAGCATTTT. It yields the protein CASSYSSRLDNQPQHF.

The V gene is TRBV11-2, the J gene TRBJ2-2; 10 bases are shared with TRBD1. Germline values: CDR1 SGHAT, CDR2 FQNNGV. The V and J ends lost 3 bases and 1 base, in that order; junction bases with no gene match: 2. This CDR3 has 16 amino acids. CDR3 bases: TGTGCCAGCAGCTTTGGGACAGGGGTGAACACCGGGGAGCTGTTTTTT. This sequence encodes CASSFGTGVNTGELFF.

The chain recombines TRBV19 with TRBJ1-2; 9 nucleotides agree with TRBD1. Trimming took 7 bases from V and 6 from J; bases not matched to a gene: 3. CDR1 and CDR2 from the germline V gene are LNHDA and SQIVND (reference sequence). This CDR3 has 12 amino acids. This CDR3 is CASKDRGNGYTF. CDR3 in DNA: TGTGCCAGTAAAGACAGGGGGAATGGCTACACCTTC.

The rearrangement links TRBV28 to TRBJ1-3; 9 positions agree with TRBD1. Germline values: CDR1 MDHEN, CDR2 SYDVKM. This CDR3 comprises 18 residues. J gave up 0 bases and V 0 bases, and 6 bases lay outside the gene matches. In DNA, the CDR3 is TGTGCCAGCAGTTTATGGACAGGGGGTAGGAGCTCTGGAAACACCATATATTTT. The encoded protein is CASSLWTGGRSSGNTIYF.

V and J are TRBV18 and TRBJ2-3, with a weak D call TRBD2 (5 bases). V was pared by 3 bases and J by 1 base, with 20 bases between. The CDR3 length is 18 residues. The germline V gene has CDR1 KGHSH and CDR2 LQKENI. In DNA, the CDR3 is TGTGCCAGCTCACCCCCACAGCTAGCAGTTCGAGGCACAGATACGCAGTATTTT. This translates into CASSPPQLAVRGTDTQYF.

CDR3 protein: CASRLGQGGTQYF. CDR3 DNA: TGTGCCAGCAGACTCGGACAGGGCGGGACCCAGTACTTC. V gene TRBV2 combines with J gene TRBJ2-5; TRBD1 agrees at 8 bases. Losses at the gene ends were 6 bases for V and 7 bases for J; bases not matched to a gene: 7. Germline CDR1 SNHLY, CDR2 FYNNEI. This CDR3 is 13 amino acids long.

As DNA, the CDR3 is TGTGCCATCAGTGAACAGGGGGCCTATAATTCACCCCTCCACTTT. Its translation is CAISEQGAYNSPLHF. The chain employs TRBV10-3 and TRBJ1-6; 8 positions agree with TRBD1. J lost 2 bases, V lost 3 bases, and 0 bases had no gene match. Germline values: CDR1 ENHRY, CDR2 SYGVKD. This CDR3 comprises 15 residues.

The V gene is TRBV19, the J gene TRBJ1-2, with 7 bases matching TRBD1. Germline CDR1 is LNHDA and CDR2 is SQIVND (reference sequence). The CDR3 has 14 residues. The trim removed 5 bases at V and 4 bases at J, leaving 7 bases unmatched. The CDR3 loop is CASSLGQAFYGYTF. CDR3 sequence (DNA): TGTGCCAGTAGTCTAGGACAGGCGTTCTATGGCTACACCTTC.

The sample holds one count of this clone. The rearrangement links TRBV27 to TRBJ1-1; 7 bases line up with TRBD1. This CDR3 is built from 17 residues. Looked up from germline, CDR1 is MNHEY and CDR2 is SMNVEV (reference sequence). Trimming cost V 3 bases and J 1 base; bases outside gene matches: 11. The DNA of the CDR3 is TGTGCCAGCAGTTTTTCCCTCAGGGACAGACGGAACACTGAAGCTTTCTTT. It is translated as CASSFSLRDRRNTEAFF.